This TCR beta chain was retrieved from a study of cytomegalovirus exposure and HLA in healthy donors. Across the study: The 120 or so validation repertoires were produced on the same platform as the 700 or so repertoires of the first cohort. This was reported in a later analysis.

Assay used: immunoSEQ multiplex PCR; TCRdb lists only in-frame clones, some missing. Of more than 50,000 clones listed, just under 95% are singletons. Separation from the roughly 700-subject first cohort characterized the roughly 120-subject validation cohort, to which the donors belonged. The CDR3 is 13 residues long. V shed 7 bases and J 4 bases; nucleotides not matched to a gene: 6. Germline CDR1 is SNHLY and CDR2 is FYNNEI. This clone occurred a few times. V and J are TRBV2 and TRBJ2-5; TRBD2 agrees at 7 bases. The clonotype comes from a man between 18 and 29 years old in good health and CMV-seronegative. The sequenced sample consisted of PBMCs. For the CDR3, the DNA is TGTGCCAGCAAGTCGGCTAGCGGAGAGACCCAGTACTTC. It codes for CASKSASGETQYF.